These 20 T cell receptor beta chains were all obtained from the same sample, sequenced in a study of blood T cell repertoires in COVID-19. Libraries were prepared by immunoSEQ multiplex PCR; TCRdb keeps only in-frame clonotypes and omits some of them. Here the sample spans 140,000 to 150,000 clones, approximately 80% being singletons. The sample comprised peripheral blood. These receptors were obtained from a woman aged 40-49 years with active or convalescent COVID-19.

This clone was counted at least ten times. The rearrangement joins TRBV5-6 to TRBJ1-3; no reliable D call. The length of the CDR3 is 15 residues. Germline V gene sequence: CDR1 SGHDT, CDR2 YYEEEE. Trimming stripped 0 bases from V and 1 base from J, with 8 bases between. The CDR3 region is CASSLVSVSGNTIYF. In DNA form, the CDR3 reads TGTGCCAGCAGCTTGGTGTCAGTTTCTGGAAACACCATATATTTT.

The chain links TRBV29-1 to TRBJ2-5; TRBD1 matches 8 bases. CDR1 and CDR2 (germline): SQVTM, ANQGSEA. The CDR3 length is 14 residues. Unmatched junction bases numbered 8, after V lost 4 bases and J lost 4 bases. The CDR3 here is CSVGPTGAGETQYF. DNA for the CDR3: TGCAGCGTTGGCCCGACAGGGGCCGGAGAGACCCAGTACTTC.

This clone showed up just once. This chain joins TRBV25-1 and TRBJ1-2; D is perhaps TRBD1 (6 bases). V lost 4 bases, J lost 3 bases, and 9 bases lay in between. The CDR3 length is 13 residues. The germline CDR1 and CDR2 sequences are MGHDK and SYGVNS. The CDR3 spells CASSVQGYYGYTF. The CDR3 nucleotides are TGTGCCAGCAGTGTCCAGGGGTACTATGGCTACACCTTC.

The rearrangement joins TRBV5-1 to TRBJ2-2; TRBD2 aligns across 14 bases. The length of the CDR3 is 16 residues. J gave up 6 bases and V 4 bases, and 5 bases lay outside the gene matches. Germline V gene data show CDR1 as SGHRS and CDR2 as YFSETQ. CDR3 in amino acids: CASSLGLAGASGELFF. CDR3 sequence (DNA): TGCGCCAGCAGCCTGGGACTAGCGGGGGCCTCCGGGGAGCTGTTTTTT.

This chain's CDR3 is CASSQDGAPLGYTF. The CDR3 DNA follows: TGTGCCAGCAGCCAAGATGGGGCTCCTTTGGGCTACACCTTC. The V gene is TRBV14, the J gene TRBJ1-2; D is possibly TRBD1 (5 bases). This CDR3 has 14 amino acids. Germline V gene lookup returns CDR1 SGHDN and CDR2 FVKESK. The V gene lost 0 bases and the J gene lost 8 bases, with 13 bases spanning the gap.

The chain couples TRBV4-1 to TRBJ1-1, with D perhaps matching TRBD1 (6 bases). Germline CDR1 reads MGHRA; CDR2 reads YSYEKL. The CDR3 has 14 amino acids. V gave up 2 bases and J gave up 4 bases, with 11 bases separating them. CDR3 region: CASSQTTGSTEAFF. DNA of the CDR3: TGCGCCAGCAGCCAAACCACAGGGAGCACTGAAGCTTTCTTT.

The rearrangement joins TRBV12-5 to TRBJ2-3; the D gene is possibly TRBD1 (5 bases). CDR3 length: 15 amino acids. In germline, CDR1 is LGHNT, CDR2 FRNRAP. V was trimmed by 1 base and J by 3 bases, leaving 11 bases between them. CDR3 sequence reads: CASGLGQLITDTQYF. For the CDR3, the DNA is TGTGCTAGTGGTTTGGGACAGTTGATTACAGATACGCAGTATTTT.

CDR3 coding DNA: TGTGCCAGCAGCGGCCGGGCTAGCGGTTTCAATGAGCAGTTCTTC. It encodes CASSGRASGFNEQFF. This chain connects TRBV7-8 to TRBJ2-1, with 7 bases aligning to TRBD2. Germline V lookup: CDR1 SGHVS, CDR2 FQNEAQ. This CDR3 is 15 amino acids long. Trimming at V came to 5 bases and at J to 6 bases, leaving 10 bases not matched to a gene.

This clone has at least ten counts. The genes are TRBV4-2 and TRBJ2-5, with TRBD2 matching 16 bases. The junction had 6 bases not matched to a gene; V was cut back by 3 bases and J by 5 bases. The CDR3 extends over 17 amino acids. Germline CDR1 is LGHNA and CDR2 is YNFKEQ. CDR3 in amino acids: CASSQGTSGGAQETQYF. Written as DNA, the CDR3 is TGTGCCAGCAGCCAGGGGACTAGCGGGGGGGCCCAGGAGACCCAGTACTTC.

The rearrangement joins TRBV2 to TRBJ1-6; weak D call: TRBD1 (6 bases). Trimming removed 6 bases from V and 6 bases from J, with 12 bases in between. The CDR3 has 14 amino acids. The germline CDR1 and CDR2 sequences are SNHLY and FYNNEI. The CDR3 DNA reads TGTGCCAGCAGGCTAGACAGGACTAATTCACCCCTCCACTTT. Amino acid sequence: CASRLDRTNSPLHF.

The V gene is TRBV10-1, the J gene TRBJ1-2; D unclear. V was trimmed by 3 bases and J by 8 bases, leaving 16 bases between them. Germline values: CDR1 WNHNN, CDR2 SYGVQD (reference sequence). This CDR3 has 14 residues. The CDR3 nucleotides read TGCGCCAGCAGTGAAAATACACGTGTCGGGGGCTACACCTTC. Translated: CASSENTRVGGYTF.

The rearrangement links TRBV2 to TRBJ1-2; 8 nucleotides match TRBD1. Losses at the gene ends were 6 bases for V and 4 bases for J; bases not matched to a gene: 10. Germline V gives CDR1 SNHLY, CDR2 FYNNEI. The CDR3 contains 15 residues. The chain's CDR3 is CASRDREHDLYGYTF. The CDR3 DNA reads TGTGCCAGCAGGGACAGGGAACATGATCTCTATGGCTACACCTTC.

J is TRBJ2-7 and V is TRBV10-2, with D uncertain. Trimming shortened V by 3 bases and J by 5 bases, and 14 bases separated the two germline ends. Germline V lookup: CDR1 WSHSY, CDR2 SAAADI. This CDR3 spans 14 amino acids. Here the CDR3 DNA reads TGCGCCAGCAGTGAAGTCCAGGTAACCAACGAGCAGTACTTC. Amino acid sequence: CASSEVQVTNEQYF.

J is TRBJ1-5 and V is TRBV3-1 (or the pseudogene TRBV3-2); TRBD1 aligns across 12 bases. The CDR3 consists of 17 residues. V dropped 4 bases and J dropped 5; count of bases not matched to a gene: 9. The V gene's germline CDR1 is LGHDT and CDR2 YNNKEL (reference sequence). Here the CDR3 reads CASSRGTGGGSDQPQHF. Here the CDR3 DNA reads TGTGCCAGCAGCCGCGGGACAGGGGGCGGTTCGGATCAGCCCCAGCATTTT.

V gene TRBV7-9 combines with J gene TRBJ1-1; D is uncertain. Germline CDR1 is SEHNR and CDR2 is FQNEAQ (reference sequence). The CDR3 extends over 13 amino acids. V dropped 2 bases and J dropped 6 bases, with 10 bases sitting between them. The DNA for the CDR3 is TGTGCCAGCAGCTTACCCGCGTTGGCTGAAGCTTTCTTT. Amino acid sequence: CASSLPALAEAFF.

This chain connects TRBV6-5 to TRBJ2-2, with D tentatively TRBD1 (6 bases). Germline CDR1 reads MNHEY; CDR2 reads SVGAGI. Trimming cost V 0 bases and J 6 bases, with 11 bases left between them. The CDR3 runs 15 residues. The CDR3 reads CASSYSRRQAGELFF. As DNA, the CDR3 is TGTGCCAGCAGTTACTCCCGAAGACAGGCCGGGGAGCTGTTTTTT.

CDR3 in DNA: TGTGCCTGGAGTGTTGGGGGACTCTCTCAGCCCCAGCATTTT. Translated, it gives CAWSVGGLSQPQHF. V gene TRBV30 combines with J gene TRBJ1-5, with a possible D match to TRBD1 (5 bases). Germline loops: CDR1 GTSNPN, CDR2 SVGIG (reference sequence). V lost 0 bases and J 6 bases, leaving 12 bases between the germline ends. This CDR3 is built from 14 residues.

V gene TRBV10-3 combines with J gene TRBJ2-1, with 7 bases fitting TRBD1. Trimming removed 4 bases from V and 5 bases from J; junction bases left unmatched: 11. This CDR3 has 16 amino acids. The germline CDR1 and CDR2 sequences are ENHRY and SYGVKD. Here the CDR3 reads CAISAPGRTGHNEQFF. The CDR3 nucleotides read TGTGCCATCAGTGCCCCCGGTAGGACAGGTCACAATGAGCAGTTCTTC.

The chain employs TRBV9 and TRBJ1-3, with 10 bases fitting TRBD1. V lost 4 bases, J lost 8 bases, and 3 bases stayed unmatched. This CDR3 contains 13 residues. In germline, CDR1 is SGDLS, CDR2 YYNGEE. The CDR3 protein is CASSPDRGYTIYF. CDR3 DNA: TGTGCCAGCAGCCCGGACAGGGGGTACACCATATATTTT.

The J gene is TRBJ2-6, the V gene TRBV29-1, with D possibly matching TRBD1 (6 bases). The CDR3 consists of 12 residues. The germline V gene has CDR1 SQVTM and CDR2 ANQGSEA. V was pared by 7 bases and J by 4 bases, with 8 bases between. The CDR3 region has the DNA TGCAGCGCAGGGGCCGGGGCCAACGTCCTGACTTTC. It encodes CSAGAGANVLTF.